This T cell receptor beta chain derives from a study of control samples from healthy donors and cancer patients. Some clones are missing from TCRdb's copy, which holds only in-frame ones; the method was immunoSEQ multiplex PCR. The sample's table shows some 180,000 clones. The TCR comes from a woman in her 30s in good health. The sample comprised blood.

The CDR3 DNA reads TGTGCCAGCAGCTTAGCACTCCGGACTAGGGTCAATGAGCAGTTCTTC. The encoded protein is CASSLALRTRVNEQFF. The rearrangement links TRBV7-2 to TRBJ2-1, with 7 bases lining up with TRBD2. Germline values: CDR1 SGHTA, CDR2 FQGNSA. V shed 0 bases and J 6 bases; nucleotides not matched to a gene: 8. This CDR3 contains 16 residues.